One sample yielded the 24 T cell receptor beta chains listed below, sequenced in a study of cytomegalovirus exposure and HLA in healthy donors. Data came from immunoSEQ multiplex PCR; TCRdb stores just in-frame clones and leaves some out. The profile shows hundreds of thousands of clones, 90% of them singletons. Sequenced sample: PBMCs. These TCRs come from a woman in her thirties in good health and CMV-seronegative.

A note on this clone: At the DNA level, this CDR3 is encoded by other sequences in the same sample as well. The chain has TRBV30 and TRBJ2-7; TRBD2 might be the D (5 bases). The CDR3 extends over 11 amino acids. The ends were cut back, 3 bases at V and 3 bases at J, with 6 bases in the middle. Germline lookup yields CDR1 GTSNPN and CDR2 SVGIG (reference sequence). The CDR3 coding sequence is TGTGCCTGGAGACTAGGCTACGAGCAGTACTTC. This sequence encodes CAWRLGYEQYF. Using reference TRBV30 and TRBJ2-7 for the parts outside the CDR3, the full variable domain is SQTIHQWPATLVQPVGSPLSLECTVEGTSNPNLYWYRQAAGRGLQLLFYSVGIGQISSEVPQNLSASRPQDRQFILSSKKLLLSDSGFYLCAWRLGYEQYFGPGTRLTVT.

This clone has just one count. The genes are TRBV27 and TRBJ2-2; possibly TRBD1 or TRBD2 for D (5 bases each). The germline V gene has CDR1 MNHEY and CDR2 SMNVEV (reference sequence). The CDR3 runs to 13 residues. The CDR3 coding sequence is TGTGCTTCGGGGCTTACGAACACCGGGGAGCTGTTTTTT. Its protein is CASGLTNTGELFF.

J is TRBJ2-1 and V is TRBV7-9; 8 nucleotides align to TRBD2. The CDR3 contains 12 residues. The trim removed 5 bases at V and 9 bases at J, leaving 3 bases unmatched. CDR1 is SEHNR and CDR2 is FQNEAQ in the germline V gene (reference sequence). Written as DNA, the CDR3 is TGTGCCAGCAGCCCGGGACTAGTTGAGCAGTTCTTC. Translated, it gives CASSPGLVEQFF.

This clone was counted once. The V and J genes are TRBV27 and TRBJ2-5; TRBD1 aligns across 7 bases. In germline, CDR1 is MNHEY, CDR2 SMNVEV (reference sequence). V trimming: 2 bases; J trimming: 5 bases; junction bases outside the gene matches: 5. This CDR3 spans 14 amino acids. The CDR3, as DNA: TGTGCCAGCAGTTTAGGCAGGGGGACGGAGACCCAGTACTTC. Translated, it gives CASSLGRGTETQYF.

The chain's CDR3 is CASSFSVDEQYF. The CDR3 coding sequence is TGTGCCAGCAGTTTCTCCGTGGACGAGCAGTACTTC. The rearrangement links TRBV28 to TRBJ2-7; D is unclear. V was clipped by 3 bases and J by 5 bases, with 8 bases between them. The CDR3 totals 12 residues. Germline CDR1 is MDHEN and CDR2 is SYDVKM. The entire variable domain, with the rest obtained from reference TRBV28 and TRBJ2-7, is as follows: DVKVTQSSRYLVKRTGEKVFLECVQDMDHENMFWYRQDPGLGLRLIYFSYDVKMKEKGDIPEGYSVSREKKERFSLILESASTNQTSMYLCASSFSVDEQYFGPGTRLTVT.

This rearrangement joins TRBV5-1 to TRBJ2-1; TRBD1 agrees at 7 bases. Looked up from germline, CDR1 is SGHRS and CDR2 is YFSETQ. Losses at the gene ends were 1 base for V and 7 bases for J; bases not matched to a gene: 8. The CDR3 loop spans 15 amino acids. The CDR3 DNA reads TGCGCCAGCAGCTTGTACGGGGACAGAAGTAATGAGCAGTTCTTC. Its protein is CASSLYGDRSNEQFF.

This clone was counted once. The CDR3 region has the DNA TGTGCCAGCAGCAAAGAGGGAGGGCCTTACGAGCAGTACTTC. Encoded protein: CASSKEGGPYEQYF. V usage is TRBV7-3 and J usage is TRBJ2-7; TRBD2 matches 7 bases. In germline, CDR1 is SGHTA, CDR2 FQGTGA. V trimming: 5 bases; J trimming: 4 bases; junction bases outside the gene matches: 8. The CDR3 runs 14 residues. Filled out from reference TRBV7-3 and TRBJ2-7, the complete variable domain reads GAGVSQTPSNKVTEKGKYVELRCDPISGHTALYWYRQSLGQGPEFLIYFQGTGAADDSGLPNDRFFAVRPEGSVSTLKIQRTERGDSAVYLCASSKEGGPYEQYFGPGTRLTVT.

CDR3 coding DNA: TGTGCCAGCAGCTCTAGCGAGGGTACCTACGAGCAGTACTTC. It codes for CASSSSEGTYEQYF. This chain links TRBV28 with TRBJ2-7; perhaps TRBD2 as D (6 bases). Germline CDR1 MDHEN, CDR2 SYDVKM. With 6 bases removed from V and 2 bases from J, the gap between germline ends came to 14 bases. The CDR3 is 14 amino acids.

The chain has TRBV7-8 and TRBJ2-6; 10 nucleotides align to TRBD2. Trimming at V came to 11 bases and at J to 0 bases, leaving 1 base not matched to a gene. The germline V gene has CDR1 SGHVS and CDR2 FQNEAQ. This CDR3 comprises 14 residues. CDR3 coding DNA: TGTGCCGGACTAGCGGTCTCTGGGGCCAACGTCCTGACTTTC. Its translation: CAGLAVSGANVLTF.

The chain uses TRBV7-9 and TRBJ2-1; 11 bases line up with TRBD2. CDR1 is SEHNR and CDR2 is FQNEAQ in the germline V gene (reference sequence). Trimming took 1 base from V and 7 from J; bases not matched to a gene: 9. The CDR3 extends over 17 amino acids. The CDR3 coding sequence is TGTGCCAGCAGCTTAGGCGAACTAGCGGGAGTGGGTAATGAGCAGTTCTTC. It is translated as CASSLGELAGVGNEQFF.

This sequence joins TRBV5-1 and TRBJ1-1; 7 bases are shared with TRBD1. Germline V gene data show CDR1 as SGHRS and CDR2 as YFSETQ. The junction had 11 bases not matched to a gene; V was cut back by 4 bases and J by 5 bases. The CDR3 spans 15 residues. The CDR3 bases are TGCGCCAGCAGCAAAAAGGGGGCGCCGATTACTGAAGCTTTCTTT. Translation: CASSKKGAPITEAFF.

Remarks on this clone: The identical CDR3 is also encoded by other nucleotide sequences in the sample. This chain links TRBV27 with TRBJ2-7; D is ambiguous. In germline, CDR1 is MNHEY, CDR2 SMNVEV (reference sequence). CDR3 size: 12 residues. Trimming cost V 1 base and J 4 bases, with 5 bases left between them. The CDR3 reads CASSLYGYEQYF. CDR3 nucleotides: TGTGCCAGCAGTTTATATGGGTACGAGCAGTACTTC.

V gene TRBV19 combines with J gene TRBJ2-1; D gene ambiguous. Germline CDR1 is LNHDA and CDR2 is SQIVND (reference sequence). V gave up 8 bases and J gave up 5 bases, with 4 bases separating them. The CDR3 is 10 residues long. This chain's CDR3 is CASGDNEQFF. DNA for the CDR3: TGTGCCAGTGGAGACAATGAGCAGTTCTTC. Combining the CDR3 with reference TRBV19 and TRBJ2-1 gives the whole variable domain DGGITQSPKYLFRKEGQNVTLSCEQNLNHDAMYWYRQDPGQGLRLIYYSQIVNDFQKGDIAEGYSVSREKKESFPLTVTSAQKNPTAFYLCASGDNEQFFGPGTRLTVL.

This clone has a single count. V is TRBV15 and J is TRBJ2-7; D is possibly TRBD1 (9 bases). Trimming left V 0 bases short and J 7 bases short, with 19 bases between. CDR3 length equals 16 residues. The V gene's germline CDR1 is LNHNV and CDR2 YYDKDF (reference sequence). The CDR3 sequence is CATSRDSGTGFREQYF. The CDR3 coding sequence is TGTGCCACCAGCAGAGATAGCGGGACAGGGTTTCGGGAGCAGTACTTC.

The rearrangement uses TRBV5-6 and TRBJ2-5; tentative D call: TRBD1 (7 bases). This CDR3 comprises 13 residues. Germline CDR1 SGHDT, CDR2 YYEEEE. V gave up 4 bases and J gave up 5 bases, with 12 bases separating them. DNA of the CDR3: TGTGCCAGCAGCGCGGGGACAGCGGAGACCCAGTACTTC. Translating gives CASSAGTAETQYF.

The chain uses TRBV28 and TRBJ2-1; weak D call: TRBD2 (6 bases). The CDR3 sequence is 13 residues long. V lost 3 bases to trimming and J lost 7 bases, with 10 bases between them. Germline CDR1 is MDHEN and CDR2 is SYDVKM. The CDR3 protein is CASSFRGMNEQFF. The CDR3 nucleotides read TGTGCCAGCAGTTTTCGGGGGATGAATGAGCAGTTCTTC.

The chain carries TRBV28 and TRBJ2-2; TRBD1 or TRBD2 may be the D gene (5 bases each). CDR3 length: 13 residues. With 2 bases removed from V and 7 bases from J, the gap between germline ends came to 8 bases. The germline V gene encodes CDR1 MDHEN and CDR2 SYDVKM. CDR3 nucleotide sequence: TGTGCCAGCAGTTTACGGGGCCGCGGGGAGCTGTTTTTT. Translation: CASSLRGRGELFF.

The chain is built from TRBV15 and TRBJ1-4, with D possibly being TRBD1 (6 bases). Germline assignment: CDR1 LNHNV and CDR2 YYDKDF (reference sequence). Trimming removed 4 bases from V and 8 bases from J, with 11 bases in between. CDR3 length: 13 residues. CDR3 sequence: CATSTTGREKLFF. The CDR3 DNA follows: TGTGCCACCAGCACTACAGGGAGGGAAAAACTGTTTTTT. Drawing the rest from reference TRBV15 and TRBJ1-4, the complete variable domain is DAMVIQNPRYQVTQFGKPVTLSCSQTLNHNVMYWYQQKSSQAPKLLFHYYDKDFNNEADTPDNFQSRRPNTSFCFLDIRSPGLGDTAMYLCATSTTGREKLFFGSGTQLSVL.

The genes are TRBV7-2 and TRBJ1-5; D unclear. CDR1 SGHTA and CDR2 FQGNSA come from the germline V gene. Trimming took 1 base from V and 3 from J, leaving 10 bases between them. This CDR3 region has 15 residues. The CDR3 region has the DNA TGTGCCAGCAGCTTAGGGTCTTCCATCAATCAGCCCCAGCATTTT. Its protein product is CASSLGSSINQPQHF.

The CDR3 loop reads CAWSVRWERGGEAFF. For the CDR3, the DNA is TGTGCCTGGAGTGTACGGTGGGAAAGGGGGGGTGAAGCTTTCTTT. The chain joins TRBV30 to TRBJ1-1; possible D gene TRBD1, 6 bases. V was clipped by 0 bases and J by 7 bases, with 18 bases between them. Germline V gene sequence: CDR1 GTSNPN, CDR2 SVGIG (reference sequence). There are 15 residues in the CDR3.

The CDR3 loop reads CASLSPSSYEQYF. Here the CDR3 DNA reads TGTGCCAGTTTGAGCCCCAGCTCCTACGAGCAGTACTTC. The rearrangement uses TRBV27 and TRBJ2-7; D ambiguous. The CDR3 sequence is 13 residues long. Trimming removed 9 bases at V and 0 bases at J, with 12 bases between. The germline V gene encodes CDR1 MNHEY and CDR2 SMNVEV (reference sequence).

The chain employs TRBV28 and TRBJ2-3; D may be TRBD1 or TRBD2 (6 bases each). CDR3 size: 15 residues. CDR1 and CDR2 (germline): MDHEN, SYDVKM. V was cut by 5 bases and J by 2 bases, with 14 bases left in between. The chain's CDR3 is CASSQTEGDTDTQYF. The CDR3 DNA follows: TGTGCCAGCAGTCAAACGGAGGGGGACACAGATACGCAGTATTTT.

This rearrangement joins TRBV7-3 to TRBJ2-1; 7 nucleotides align to TRBD2. J gave up 3 bases and V 2 bases, and 7 bases lay outside the gene matches. Germline V CDR1 and CDR2: SGHTA, FQGTGA. CDR3 length: 16 residues. Here the CDR3 reads CASSLLAGVDYNEQFF. The CDR3 DNA reads TGTGCCAGCAGCTTACTTGCGGGAGTGGACTACAATGAGCAGTTCTTC.

This chain connects TRBV28 to TRBJ2-7, with TRBD1 as a possible D gene (6 bases). Germline V gives CDR1 MDHEN, CDR2 SYDVKM. V lost 2 bases, J lost 1 base, and 12 bases lay in between. This CDR3 spans 15 amino acids. For the CDR3, the DNA is TGTGCCAGCAGTTTAACAGGGAACCCTTCCTACGAGCAGTACTTC. Its translation is CASSLTGNPSYEQYF. The variable domain in full, completed from reference TRBV28 and TRBJ2-7, reads DVKVTQSSRYLVKRTGEKVFLECVQDMDHENMFWYRQDPGLGLRLIYFSYDVKMKEKGDIPEGYSVSREKKERFSLILESASTNQTSMYLCASSLTGNPSYEQYFGPGTRLTVT.